These 4 T cell receptor beta chains originate from one sample sequenced in a study of blood T cell repertoires in COVID-19. Using immunoSEQ multiplex PCR, the repertoire was profiled, and TCRdb retains in-frame clones only, with some absent. The table shows roughly 400,000 clones, with nearly 90% occurring only once. The sample consisted of PBMCs or T cells enriched from blood (not recorded which). These receptors originate from a young woman who had been exposed to COVID-19.

V and J are TRBV7-2 and TRBJ1-2, with 7 positions matching TRBD1. The CDR3 spans 14 residues. With 4 bases clipped from V and 8 bases from J, the junction kept 10 bases outside the gene matches. Per germline, CDR1 SGHTA and CDR2 FQGNSA. The CDR3 DNA reads as TGTGCCAGCAGCTCCTTGCAGGGGGTAACGGGCTACACCTTC. It codes for CASSSLQGVTGYTF.

The rearrangement joins TRBV7-9 to TRBJ1-5; D may be TRBD1 (5 bases). This CDR3 contains 13 residues. The V gene's germline CDR1 is SEHNR and CDR2 FQNEAQ (reference sequence). The V gene lost 3 bases and the J gene lost 5 bases, with 8 bases spanning the gap. The CDR3 nucleotides read TGTGCCAGCAGCTTCCCGGGGGATCAGCCCCAGCATTTT. The encoded protein is CASSFPGDQPQHF.

The chain links TRBV4-1 to TRBJ1-4; D may be TRBD1 (6 bases). The germline CDR1 and CDR2 sequences are MGHRA and YSYEKL. The CDR3 is 17 residues long. Trimming removed 4 bases at V and 1 base at J, with 16 bases between. The CDR3 DNA sequence: TGCGCCAGCAGCCTCGACACCCAGGGGTTAACTAATGAAAAACTGTTTTTT. It specifies CASSLDTQGLTNEKLFF.

This rearrangement joins TRBV28 to TRBJ2-1; possible D gene TRBD1, 6 bases. The germline gives CDR1 MDHEN, CDR2 SYDVKM. The CDR3 has 17 residues. V lost 3 bases and J lost 2, with 17 bases in between. DNA for the CDR3: TGTGCCAGCAGTTTTTTCTTTGGACCAGGGGCCTACAATGAGCAGTTCTTC. It yields the protein CASSFFFGPGAYNEQFF.